Sequencing of this TCR beta chain was carried out in a study of cytomegalovirus exposure and HLA in healthy donors (TCRdb year 2017). In terms of the full investigation: According to an earlier analysis of several hundred of the donors, roughly 180 million T cells yielded roughly 110 million unique TCR beta sequences and about 300 Gb of sequence data. Approximately 310 gigabases of sequencing data and tens of millions of unique TCR sequences were included in an early release covering over 600 HLA-typed donors. Of the 300 to 500 genotyped donors, 81% were placed in the genetic ancestry cluster associated with self-reported Caucasian donors. The study was designed to test whether signatures of past pathogen exposure could be identified by cataloging public T cell receptors. The study profiled the T cell repertoires of more than 500 subjects by immunosequencing and related them to cytomegalovirus serostatus. Along with the roughly 610-subject first cohort, a separate validation cohort of over a hundred different subjects was used. High-throughput TCR immunosequencing, statistical association of individual TCRs with disease status, and machine learning were combined to predict cytomegalovirus infection status. A later analysis re-analyzed previously published TCR beta repertoires from 500 to 700 donors and added high-resolution HLA genotyping to study TCR occurrence patterns. Rather than drawing on any new phenotypic data, the later analysis identified candidate immune exposures from TCR beta sequences and the way those sequences occurred across donors. To decide whether each TCR beta V gene segment behaved as functional or pseudogenic, an earlier analysis of some 600 of the donors relied on high-throughput TCR beta sequencing. Donor age, sex, ethnicity and CMV serostatus were compiled alongside the repertoire data. A later genetic analysis took genome-wide SNP genotypes for about 65% of the 666 donors and used that subset as a discovery cohort. Every repertoire in the discovery cohort had been generated on one and the same sequencing platform. HLA typing included class I and class II loci at four-digit resolution. Typing coverage varied by locus: roughly 629-640 donors for A, B, C, DRB1 and DQB1; roughly 520 for DQA1; some 610 for DPA1; roughly 450 for DPB1. Four to six DR-DQ haplotypes were handled as single units for association and clustering, since linkage in the cohort was strong. Across 300 to 400 genotyped donors of the cohort, an average of about 240,000 unique TCR beta nucleotide sequences per donor were sequenced, and approximately 19% of those sequences were non-productive. Here is what the overall study found, with its caveats: A total of 150 to 200 TCR beta chains were listed by the study as associated with cytomegalovirus. A few of the identified cytomegalovirus-associated TCR beta chains were confirmed in vitro to be specific for cytomegalovirus antigens. The authors suggested that the approach could potentially be extended to other disease states and immunological phenotypes. Linkage disequilibrium might explain the correlated functional status among segregating V segments, but an unknown experimental factor could not be excluded. Several of the top co-occurrence clusters appeared to be linked to parvovirus B19, influenza, CMV and Epstein-Barr virus, according to a later analysis. A later analysis found that TCR association rates varied across HLA loci, with DRB1 alleles showing the most associated TCRs and HLA-C alleles the fewest. The classifier was reported to diagnose cytomegalovirus status with high specificity and sensitivity in both the original cohort and the validation cohort. CMV serostatus was the only immune exposure information available for the cohort. Because counts were too low, about 18 rarely observed V segments, including chromosome 9 orphons, were excluded from the earlier analysis of several hundred of the donors. Because some donors lacked HLA typing at each locus, the association tests relied only on the typed subset. A further reported finding was that TCR beta sequences accurately predicted the HLA-A and HLA-B alleles for most subjects in the first cohort. A cluster of highly shared sequence variants was judged likely to represent a technical artifact of the sequencing pipeline. In a later analysis, most CMV-associated TCR beta chains were found to appear HLA-restricted, with HLA associations seemingly driven largely by CMV exposure. An association between a missense DCLRE1C variant and V-gene and J-gene trimming of TCR beta chains was found in a later genetic analysis and replicated in an independent cohort. While some public TCRs were present in many individuals, most TCR sequences turned up only very rarely across donors. At a false discovery rate of 0.05, a later analysis linked about 17,000 TCR beta sequences to specific HLA alleles. Roughly uniform sequencing depth across donors was assumed in presence/absence analyses, although this assumption may not hold. Only TCR beta chains were sequenced in this cohort, and the absence of alpha or paired-chain data limited detectable features. Broadly in line with IMGT annotations, most TCR beta V segments showed up in productive rearrangements about 87% or about 30% of the time in an earlier analysis of several hundred of the donors. Assigning TCR associations to individual alleles was difficult when HLA alleles, especially DR and DQ, strongly co-occurred. In a later analysis, HLA-associated TCR beta chains showed more clonal expansion and lower generation probabilities than non-associated chains that were equally common. A later genetic analysis reported fewer N-insertions in productive TCRs among donors in an Asian-associated ancestry cluster than the approximately 670-donor mean.

The cohort comprised several hundred healthy bone marrow donors. At the time of sampling, all cohort members were nominally healthy, though unrecorded immune exposures were likely present. The donor was CMV seropositive and belonged to the group of 250 to 350 seropositive cohort members. A peripheral blood sample was provided by each donor, and peripheral blood mononuclear cells were used for TCR beta sequencing. The Qiagen DNeasy Blood Extraction Kit was used to extract genomic DNA from the blood cell samples. Receptors were amplified or captured by the immunoSEQ multiplex PCR assay. For the multiplex PCR, a mixture combining 60 forward primers for TCR Vbeta segments and 13 reverse primers for TCR Jbeta segments was used. The CDR3 region of rearranged TCR beta genes was amplified from genomic DNA with a multiplex PCR assay. Amplified TCR beta libraries were sequenced as 87-base-pair reads on the Illumina HiSeq System. The authors' analysis ran thus. A later analysis counted tens of millions of unique TCR beta chains across the 500 to 850 repertoires, and around 9.9 million of these chains were shared by at least two donors. A nearest-neighbor algorithm error-corrected the raw reads and collapsed the reads into unique sequences, merging closely related sequences to remove PCR and sequencing errors. CDR3 sequences were aligned to IMGT reference sequences to assign V, D and J gene segments. Each retained sequence needed at least a six-nucleotide match to both a V gene segment and a J gene segment. Rearrangements were classified as productive when the CDR3 lacked stop codons and remained in frame with V and J, and all other rearrangements were classified as non-productive. CDR3 was defined by IMGT convention, running from the second conserved V-encoded cysteine to the conserved J-encoded phenylalanine. Sequences without an unambiguous match to a single V gene segment were excluded from the earlier analysis of 587 of the donors. In an earlier analysis of almost 600 of the donors, a V segment was called functional when productive rearrangements were above 56.7%, and segregating when the standard deviation between donors exceeded 5%. To diagnose cytomegalovirus status from the catalog of TCR beta chain sequences, a statistical classification framework was built. In a later analysis, TCR nucleotide sequences were compared against IMGT/GENE-DB human TR gene sequences so that V and J genes could be assigned. Using the TCRdist pipeline, a later analysis assigned CDR3 sequences along with most-parsimonious VDJ recombination scenarios. In a later analysis, every TCR beta chain was defined by the combination of its CDR3 amino acid sequence and its V-gene family, and reads without a unique V-gene family were dropped. As a way to deal with suspected cross-contamination and a sequencing artifact, a later analysis dropped approximately 590 nucleotide sequences that were highly shared and had low generation probability. For each public chain, a later analysis derived a clonal expansion index from normalized ranks of inferred template counts within each repertoire. A later analysis computed generation probabilities with a VDJ recombination model fitted to out-of-frame rearrangements, and checked the results against IGoR. In a later analysis, TCR-TCR, TCR-HLA and TCR-CMV co-occurrence was scored with hypergeometric tests, and a repertoire-size bias correction was applied to TCR pairs. False discovery rates were estimated in a later analysis by permuting HLA or CMV assignments 20 times. In a later analysis, co-occurring TCRs were grouped with DBSCAN, and TCRdist sequence similarity was added when clustering was performed within HLA-allele-positive subsets. Repertoires with fewer than 30,000 or more than 120,000 public chains, plus five repertoires with anomalous nucleotide sharing, were excluded from co-occurrence clustering. TCRdb stores this immuneACCESS table with in-frame sequences only. Part of the clones is absent; in the studies checked, under half of the shortfall reflects unresolved V genes, and no reason is known for the rest. Clone size and V and J calls were adopted from that table, with D and trimming inferred from the DNA. This sample gives some 130,000 clones in total; 65% to 80% of them show up just once. 3.5% to 5% of the sample is taken by the ten largest.

Comments on this clone: Its recognized antigen is unknown. No base-level quality is on record; no much larger clone is a single base apart.

This TCR was sampled from a male donor in good health and CMV-seropositive. The sequenced sample was PBMCs.

The sequence in DNA is TGTGCCAGCAGCCCGGGGGGGTCAGGCCCTCCTGAAGCTTTCTTT. Its translation reads: CASSPGGSGPPEAFF. The V gene is TRBV11-3 and the J gene is TRBJ1-1; TRBD1 is a weak D gene call, 5 bases matching. Trimming removed 5 bases from V and 6 bases from J, leaving 19 bases between the germline ends. There are 15 amino acids in the CDR3, from cysteine to phenylalanine inclusive. This entry keeps only the CDR3 DNA: 45 bases, framed from base 1. The germline V gene sets CDR1 to SGHNT and CDR2 to YENEEA.